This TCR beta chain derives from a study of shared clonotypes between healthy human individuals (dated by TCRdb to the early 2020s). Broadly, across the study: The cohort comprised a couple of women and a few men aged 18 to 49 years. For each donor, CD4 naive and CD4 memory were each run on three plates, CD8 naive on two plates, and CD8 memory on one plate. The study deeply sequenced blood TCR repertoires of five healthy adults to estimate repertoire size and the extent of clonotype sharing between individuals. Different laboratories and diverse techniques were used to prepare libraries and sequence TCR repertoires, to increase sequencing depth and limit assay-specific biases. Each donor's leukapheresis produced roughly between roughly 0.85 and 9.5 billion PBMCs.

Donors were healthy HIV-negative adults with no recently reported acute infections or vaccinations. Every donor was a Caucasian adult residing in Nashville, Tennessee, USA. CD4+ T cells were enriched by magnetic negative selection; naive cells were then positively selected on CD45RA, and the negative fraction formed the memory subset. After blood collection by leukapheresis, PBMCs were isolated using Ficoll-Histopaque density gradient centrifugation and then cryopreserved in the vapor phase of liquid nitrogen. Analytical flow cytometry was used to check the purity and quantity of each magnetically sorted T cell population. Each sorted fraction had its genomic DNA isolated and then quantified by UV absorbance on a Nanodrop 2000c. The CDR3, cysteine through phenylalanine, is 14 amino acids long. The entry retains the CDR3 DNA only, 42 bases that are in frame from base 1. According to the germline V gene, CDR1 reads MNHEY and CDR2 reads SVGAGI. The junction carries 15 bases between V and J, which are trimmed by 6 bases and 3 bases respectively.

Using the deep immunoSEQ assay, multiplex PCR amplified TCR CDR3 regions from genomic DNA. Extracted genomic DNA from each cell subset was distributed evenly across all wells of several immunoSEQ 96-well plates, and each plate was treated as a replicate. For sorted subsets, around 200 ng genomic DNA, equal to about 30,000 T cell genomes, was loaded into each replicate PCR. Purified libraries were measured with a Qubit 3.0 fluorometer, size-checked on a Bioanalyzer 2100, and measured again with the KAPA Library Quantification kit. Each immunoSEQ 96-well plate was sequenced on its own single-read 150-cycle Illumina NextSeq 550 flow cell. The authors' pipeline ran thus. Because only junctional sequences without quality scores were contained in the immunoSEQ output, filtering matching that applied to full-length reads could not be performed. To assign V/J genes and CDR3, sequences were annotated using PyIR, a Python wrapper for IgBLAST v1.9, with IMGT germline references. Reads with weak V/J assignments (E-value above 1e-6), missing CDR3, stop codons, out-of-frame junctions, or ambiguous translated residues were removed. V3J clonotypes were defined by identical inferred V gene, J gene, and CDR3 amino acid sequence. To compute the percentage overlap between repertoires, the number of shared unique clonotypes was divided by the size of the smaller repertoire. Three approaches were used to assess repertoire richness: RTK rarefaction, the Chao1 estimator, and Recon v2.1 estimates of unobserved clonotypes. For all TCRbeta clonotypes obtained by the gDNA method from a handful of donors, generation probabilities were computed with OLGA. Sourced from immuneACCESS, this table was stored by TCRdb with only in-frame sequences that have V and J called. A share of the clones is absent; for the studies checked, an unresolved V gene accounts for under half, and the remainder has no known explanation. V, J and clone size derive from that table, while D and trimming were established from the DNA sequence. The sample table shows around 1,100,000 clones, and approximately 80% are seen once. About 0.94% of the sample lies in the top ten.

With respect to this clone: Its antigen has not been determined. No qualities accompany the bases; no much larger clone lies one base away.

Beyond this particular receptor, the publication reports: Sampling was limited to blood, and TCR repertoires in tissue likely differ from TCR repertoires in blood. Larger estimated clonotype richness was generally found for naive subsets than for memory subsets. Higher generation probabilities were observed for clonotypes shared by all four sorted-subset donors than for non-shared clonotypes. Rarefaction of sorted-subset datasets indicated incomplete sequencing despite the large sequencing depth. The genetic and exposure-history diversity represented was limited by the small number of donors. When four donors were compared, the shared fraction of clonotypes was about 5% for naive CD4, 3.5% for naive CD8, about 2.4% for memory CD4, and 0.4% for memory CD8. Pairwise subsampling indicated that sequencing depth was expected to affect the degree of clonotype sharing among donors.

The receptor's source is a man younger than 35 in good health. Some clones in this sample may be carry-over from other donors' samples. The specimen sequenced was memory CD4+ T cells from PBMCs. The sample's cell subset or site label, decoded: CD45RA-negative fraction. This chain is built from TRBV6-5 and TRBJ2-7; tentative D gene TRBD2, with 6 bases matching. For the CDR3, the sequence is CASRRREFSYEQYF. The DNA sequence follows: TGTGCCAGCAGGCGGAGGGAATTTAGCTACGAGCAGTACTTC.